The TCR beta chain described here comes from a study of identical twins (dated by TCRdb to about 2016). Background on the whole study: TCR alpha and beta repertoires from monozygotic twins, unrelated adults of various ages and cord blood were deep-sequenced to test whether fetal clonotypes persist. To rule out contamination, the twin experiments were replicated at different times with different library preparation protocols. Results the study describes overall, beyond this receptor: Compared with coincidental sharing between unrelated individuals, out-of-frame TCR alpha sequences shared between twins showed an excess of sequences with low generation probability. The excess sharing between twins in beta out-of-frame sequences was weaker because fewer shared sequences reduced the signal-to-noise ratio. Conclusions relied on cross-sectional statistical analysis, since the same donors could not be followed over many years. Recombination models systematically underestimated out-of-frame TCR alpha sharing in monozygotic twins but agreed with sharing between unrelated individuals. Zero-insertion analyses could be partly confounded by invariant T cells such as MAIT and iNKT, although diverse VJ usage argued against such confounding for most clonotypes. Abundant cord blood beta clonotypes carried fewer insertions; young adult naive repertoires showed a weaker similar trend, while memory repertoires showed none.

Every donor was a healthy Caucasian. The twin cohort comprised three pairs of female monozygotic twins, all aged about 18 to 30 years. RNA for TCR libraries was isolated from peripheral blood mononuclear cells. The library was prepared using 5' RACE. Sequencing took place on an Illumina HiSeq 2000. Template switching introduced a universal primer binding site; the final cDNA contained a unique molecular identifier, enabling accurate counting of TCR cDNA molecules. Specific primers in the conserved constant-segment region were used to synthesize first-strand cDNA for TCR alpha and beta chains. To control for contamination, every cDNA library was double barcoded, receiving both a SMART-Mk sample barcode and Illumina barcodes. TruSeq adapter sequences along with Illumina sample barcodes were introduced in two successive PCR steps. TCR alpha and beta cDNA libraries were sequenced on the Illumina HiSeq platform with custom primers. Per the source publication's procedure: MiGEC was used to process raw reads and extract unique molecular identifiers, and MiXCR was used to find CDR3 positions. For each individual, recombination models were inferred using an EM algorithm with the repgenHMM and IGoR tools. Shared clonotypes were analyzed with the tcR package in R, and sharing was normalized by the product of cloneset sizes. Out-of-frame nonproductive sequences were analyzed to study raw recombination free of thymic and clonal selection effects. The public reads were reprocessed in TCRdb via fastp at Q25 and MiXCR, keeping in-frame beta chains. For every CDR3 protein sequence, its rows merge into one entry that carries the most common genes and DNA. The V and J calls and clone size come from TCRdb's table, not from the authors' own analysis. In all, the sample holds hundreds of thousands of distinct CDR3 sequences, and 12% of those were seen once. The ten largest clones represent about 1.6% of the sample.

CDR1 and CDR2 are read off the germline V gene as SGHRS and YFSETQ. Spanning cysteine to phenylalanine, the CDR3 consists of 17 amino acids. CDR3 DNA only is kept here, 51 bases in frame from base 1. V loses 1 base, J loses 1 base, and the germline ends lie 16 bases apart. This clonotype occurred many times. The clone's antigen remains unknown. One base away there is no much larger clone; base qualities are not given. This same sample was also part of a study on yellow fever vaccine responses in identical twins. The second paper states: According to the authors, in identical twins the way T cells responded to vaccination appeared partly convergent and partly personalized. Focusing on identical twins, the study followed the T cell clones that responded to the vaccine, and did so with precision.

This chain is built from TRBV5-1 and TRBJ2-3, with no reliable assignment of the D segment. The material sequenced was PBMCs. The sequence was collected from a woman aged 18-35 years in good health. The nucleotide sequence is given as TGCGCCAGCAGCTTGTTGGCCACCAACTCCCGCACAGATACGCAGTATTTT. Its amino acids are CASSLLATNSRTDTQYF.